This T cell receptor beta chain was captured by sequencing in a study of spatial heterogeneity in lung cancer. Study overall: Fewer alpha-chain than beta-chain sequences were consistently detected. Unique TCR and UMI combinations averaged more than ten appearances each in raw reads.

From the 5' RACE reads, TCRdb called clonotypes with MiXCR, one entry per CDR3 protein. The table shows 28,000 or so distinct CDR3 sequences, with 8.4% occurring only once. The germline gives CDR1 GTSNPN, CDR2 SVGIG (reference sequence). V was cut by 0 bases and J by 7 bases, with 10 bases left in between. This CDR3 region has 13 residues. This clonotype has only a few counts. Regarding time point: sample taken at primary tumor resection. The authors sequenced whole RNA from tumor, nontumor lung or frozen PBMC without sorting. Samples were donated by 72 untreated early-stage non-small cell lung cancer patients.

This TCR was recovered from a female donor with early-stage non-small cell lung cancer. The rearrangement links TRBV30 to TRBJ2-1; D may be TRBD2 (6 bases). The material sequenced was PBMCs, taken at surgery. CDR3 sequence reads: CAWSVGGPNEQFF. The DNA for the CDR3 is TGTGCCTGGAGTGTTGGAGGGCCTAATGAGCAGTTCTTC.